This TCR beta chain was captured by sequencing in a study of blood T cells in healthy people across ages. Study in general: Per every two T cells, about one barcoded beta molecule was captured by template switching.

In the case of this clonotype: Its specificity is not known.

Study-wide results and caveats: Roughly linear declines in TCR beta diversity per million T cells occurred with age.

CDR3 length: 15 amino acids. V dropped 3 bases and J dropped 7 bases, with 18 bases sitting between them. CDR1 is MDHEN and CDR2 is SYDVKM in the germline V gene. Sample-barcoded 5' priming and a J-beta primer mix drove a second PCR of roughly 6 to 12 cycles. Each cDNA molecule received a tag from a template-switch adaptor that had 12 random nucleotides. A single record per CDR3 protein comes from TCRdb applying MiXCR to the 5' RACE reads. The table includes approximately 1,100,000 distinct CDR3 sequences, 40% to 50% detected once. The clonotype originates from a woman in her sixties or seventies in good health. The sample consisted of blood. The V gene is TRBV28, the J gene TRBJ1-2; possibly TRBD1 for D (6 bases). CDR3 bases: TGTGCCAGCAGTTTGGCTACAGGGAGGCGAGCTGGCTACACCTTC. Translated: CASSLATGRRAGYTF.